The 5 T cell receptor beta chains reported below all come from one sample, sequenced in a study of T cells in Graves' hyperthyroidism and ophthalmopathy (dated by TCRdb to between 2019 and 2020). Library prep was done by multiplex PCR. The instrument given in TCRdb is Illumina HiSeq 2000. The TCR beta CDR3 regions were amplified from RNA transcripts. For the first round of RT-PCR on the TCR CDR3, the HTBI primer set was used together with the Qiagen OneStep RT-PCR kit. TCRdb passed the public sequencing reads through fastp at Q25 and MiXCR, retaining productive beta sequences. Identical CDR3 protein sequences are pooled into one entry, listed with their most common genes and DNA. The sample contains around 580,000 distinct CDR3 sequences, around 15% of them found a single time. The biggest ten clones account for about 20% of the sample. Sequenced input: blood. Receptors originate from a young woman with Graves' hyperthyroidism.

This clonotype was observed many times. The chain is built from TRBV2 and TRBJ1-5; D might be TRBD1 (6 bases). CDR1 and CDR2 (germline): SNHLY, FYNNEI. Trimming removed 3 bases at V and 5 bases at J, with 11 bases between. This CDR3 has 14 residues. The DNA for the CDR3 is TGTGCCAGCAGTGAGTGGGGGGCCCATCAGCCCCAGCATTTT. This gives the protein CASSEWGAHQPQHF.

CDR3 DNA: TGTGCCAGTAGTATGGCGGGGCGGGGGAGCACAGATACGCAGTATTTT. Protein: CASSMAGRGSTDTQYF. The chain carries TRBV19 and TRBJ2-3, with 7 bases fitting TRBD2. This CDR3 contains 16 residues. Germline loops: CDR1 LNHDA, CDR2 SQIVND (reference sequence). Trimming cost V 3 bases and J 0 bases; bases outside gene matches: 6.

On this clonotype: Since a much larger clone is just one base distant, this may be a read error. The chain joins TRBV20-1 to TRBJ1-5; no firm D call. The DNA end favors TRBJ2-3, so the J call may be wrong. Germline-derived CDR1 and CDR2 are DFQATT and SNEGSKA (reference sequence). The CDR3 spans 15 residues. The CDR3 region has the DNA TGCAGTGCTAGAAGAGACGACGGTAGCAATCAGCCCCAGTATTTT. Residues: CSARRDDGSNQPQYF.

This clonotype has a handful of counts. The CDR3: CASSRQGYTDTQYF. CDR3 bases: TGTGCCAGCTCTAGACAGGGGTACACAGATACGCAGTATTTT. The rearrangement links TRBV6-1 to TRBJ2-3; 8 bases are a match to TRBD1. The CDR3 covers 14 residues. Trimming removed 8 bases from V and 2 bases from J; junction bases left unmatched: 6. Germline V CDR1 and CDR2: MNHNS, SASEGT.

The CDR3 bases are TGCGCCAGCAGCCTCGCGTGGGGAGCCGATCAGCCCCAGCATTTT. It translates to CASSLAWGADQPQHF. The chain couples TRBV4-3 to TRBJ1-5; D is unresolved. The CDR3 totals 15 residues. V was clipped by 4 bases and J by 5 bases, with 15 bases between them. Per germline, CDR1 LGHNA and CDR2 YSLEER.